This is a list of T cell receptor beta chains from one sample in a study of blood T cells in healthy people across ages. MiXCR was run by TCRdb on the 5' RACE reads, yielding one entry per CDR3 protein. The table lists 650,000 to 950,000 distinct CDR3 sequences, roughly 44% of them singletons. Sequencing was carried out using blood. All receptors derive from a man aged 55 to 69 in good health. CDR3s include the opening cysteine and the closing phenylalanine or tryptophan. The D gene is left open where the match is weak. Size values are once, few and many counts, or a class for expanded clones, and some rows have none.

J,size,V,D,CDR3,DNA
TRBJ2-1,many,TRBV10-2,TRBD2,CASSSSGGYNEQFF,TGCGCCAGCAGTTCTAGCGGGGGGTACAATGAGCAGTTCTTC
TRBJ2-5,few,TRBV20-1,TRBD2,CSARTSGGRKTQYF,TGCAGTGCTAGAACTAGCGGGGGGAGGAAGACCCAGTACTTC
TRBJ1-6,NA,TRBV14,NA,CASSQVLRNSPLHF,TGTGCCAGCAGCCAAGTCCTACGAAATTCACCCCTCCACTTT
TRBJ2-1,NA,TRBV12-3/TRBV12-4,TRBD1,CACSLGQGVNREQFF,TGTGCCTGCAGTTTGGGGCAGGGGGTCAATCGTGAGCAGTTCTTC
TRBJ2-3,NA,TRBV5-1,NA,CASSAGTGDTQYF,TGCGCCAGCAGCGCCGGGACTGGAGATACGCAGTATTTT
TRBJ1-2,NA,TRBV29-1,NA,CSVATPYGYTF,TGCAGCGTTGCGACTCCGTATGGCTACACCTTC
TRBJ2-7,few,TRBV20-1,NA,CSAREHGAYEQYF,TGCAGTGCTAGAGAACACGGGGCCTACGAGCAGTACTTC
TRBJ1-6,NA,TRBV25-1,NA,CASMSKGLGSPLHF,TGTGCCAGCATGAGTAAGGGGCTAGGGTCACCCCTCCACTTT
TRBJ2-5,NA,TRBV7-7,TRBD2,CASSKLAGGQETQYF,TGTGCTAGCAGCAAACTAGCGGGGGGGCAAGAGACCCAGTACTTC
TRBJ1-5,once,TRBV4-3,NA,CASSQVWQGNQPQHF,TGCGCCAGCAGCCAAGTGTGGCAGGGGAATCAGCCCCAGCATTTT
TRBJ2-7,NA,TRBV7-2,NA,CASSVGASPYEQYF,TGTGCCAGCAGCGTCGGGGCCTCCCCCTACGAGCAGTACTTC
TRBJ2-4,NA,TRBV12-3/TRBV12-4,NA,CASSLLTGRAKNIQYF,TGTGCCAGCAGCCTTTTGACAGGGAGGGCCAAAAACATTCAGTACTTC
TRBJ2-3,NA,TRBV7-2,NA,CASSPAHWGRTDTQYF,TGTGCCAGCAGCCCCGCCCATTGGGGACGAACAGATACGCAGTATTTT
TRBJ2-5,NA,TRBV6-2/TRBV6-3,NA,CASSDPWGKQETQYF,TGTGCCAGCAGTGACCCATGGGGCAAACAAGAGACCCAGTACTTC
TRBJ2-3,NA,TRBV3-1,NA,CASSQDFGLGRTDTQYF,TGTGCCAGCAGCCAAGATTTCGGGCTTGGGCGCACAGATACGCAGTATTTT
TRBJ2-5,few,TRBV15,NA,CATSRDRVTQETQYF,TGTGCCACCAGCAGAGACAGGGTTACCCAAGAGACCCAGTACTTC
TRBJ2-7,NA,TRBV6-5,TRBD2,CASRSPGLADYEQYF,TGTGCCAGCAGAAGTCCGGGACTAGCAGATTACGAGCAGTACTTC
TRBJ2-1,NA,TRBV7-2,TRBD2,CASSLLAGGVNEQFF,TGTGCCAGCAGCTTATTAGCGGGGGGTGTCAATGAGCAGTTCTTC
TRBJ2-1,NA,TRBV20-1,TRBD1,CSARDRDRGSSEQFF,TGCAGTGCTAGAGATCGGGACAGGGGATCAAGTGAGCAGTTCTTC
TRBJ2-3,NA,TRBV6-5,TRBD2,CASSYTLGGGKTDTQYF,TGTGCCAGCAGTTACACGCTAGGCGGGGGGAAGACAGATACGCAGTATTTT
TRBJ2-5,few,TRBV6-5,NA,CASSWSLQETQYF,TGTGCCAGCAGTTGGAGCCTTCAAGAGACCCAGTACTTC
TRBJ2-1,NA,TRBV3-1,TRBD1,CASSQAGDRAYNEQFF,TGTGCCAGCAGCCAAGCAGGGGACAGGGCCTACAATGAGCAGTTCTTC
TRBJ2-3,few,TRBV6-2/TRBV6-3,TRBD2,CASSPSGGLNTQYF,TGTGCCAGCAGCCCTAGCGGGGGCCTAAATACGCAGTATTTT
TRBJ2-1,NA,TRBV7-3,NA,CASSSQRLRTENNEQFF,TGTGCCAGCAGCTCCCAACGGTTGAGGACAGAAAACAATGAGCAGTTCTTC
TRBJ1-1,NA,TRBV7-9,TRBD1,CASSSATGAGTEAFF,TGTGCCAGCAGCTCTGCGACAGGGGCGGGCACTGAAGCTTTCTTT
TRBJ1-1,few,TRBV5-1,NA,CASSPTNRGKNTEAFF,TGCGCCAGCAGCCCAACAAATCGGGGGAAGAACACTGAAGCTTTCTTT
TRBJ2-7,NA,TRBV9,NA,CASSVGPGDDEQYF,TGTGCCAGCAGCGTAGGACCAGGGGACGACGAGCAGTACTTC
TRBJ2-5,many,TRBV29-1,TRBD1,CSVGTGGTQETQYF,TGCAGCGTTGGTACAGGGGGGACACAAGAGACCCAGTACTTC
TRBJ2-5,NA,TRBV11-2,NA,CASSLPYTINEQYF,TGTGCCAGCAGCTTACCCTATACTATCAATGAGCAGTACTTC